This T cell receptor (beta chain) derives from a study of blood T cell repertoires in COVID-19. The overall study: The study drew acute and convalescent COVID-19 samples from the United States, Italy and Spain. Sources were T cells, B-cell-depleted T cells, or PBMCs; the material itself was cDNA or gDNA.

V was clipped by 1 base and J by 5 bases, with 11 bases between them. From germline, CDR1 is MNHNS and CDR2 SASEGT. The CDR3 has 14 amino acids. TCRdb's copy holds only in-frame clones and misses some; the assay was immunoSEQ multiplex PCR. The sample lists around 260,000 clones; 80% to 90% were seen once. Cohort assignment relied on participant-reported clinical history. Resolution of symptoms, clearance, or two negative PCRs was present in recovered Cohort 3 donors. This receptor was obtained from a woman aged 25 to 39 who had recovered from COVID-19. This chain links TRBV6-1 with TRBJ1-2; D is perhaps TRBD1 (5 bases). Sequencing was done on a sample of PBMCs or T cells enriched from blood (not recorded which). The chain's CDR3 is CASSEGGSLYGYTF. CDR3 DNA: TGTGCCAGCAGTGAAGGGGGCAGTCTGTATGGCTACACCTTC.